The clone carrying this T cell receptor (beta chain) was seen only once. Its antigen is currently unknown. This CDR3 spans 13 amino acids. The germline V and J ends were trimmed by 7 bases and 10 bases, with 17 bases remaining between them. Germline V lookup: CDR1 LNHDA, CDR2 SQIVND (reference sequence). This entry is derived from a study of immune evolution from preneoplasia to lung adenocarcinoma. Overall study: HLA loss of heterozygosity: roughly 6.4% AIS, about 15% MIA, about 32% ADC, none AAH.

Sequencing was performed with immunoSEQ multiplex PCR; in TCRdb, only in-frame clones are kept and a portion is missing. Here the sample spans around 6,100 clones, approximately 89% being singletons. Study results and caveats: Normal lung had the highest top T cell clone frequencies. Clonality was highest in normal lung, lower in later-stage lesions apparently. KRAS-mutant nodules had the highest T cell clonality.

The sequencing sample was made of FFPE invasive lung adenocarcinoma tissue. The chain couples TRBV19 to TRBJ2-1, with a tentative D call TRBD2 (5 bases). The clonotype comes from a person aged 50 to 70 with lung adenocarcinoma. CDR3 in DNA: TGTGCCAGTATGGCGGGCTCGGGCTTCGAGCAGTTCTTC. Translation: CASMAGSGFEQFF.